This T cell receptor beta chain derives from a study of monozygotic twins with inflammatory bowel disease (dated by TCRdb to about 2019). Background for the entire study: A total of roughly 28 monozygotic twin pairs were included in the full study, comprising nine German pairs (four IBD-concordant, five IBD-discordant) and 19 IBD-discordant Danish pairs. Disease-associated traits were sought mainly through comparisons between IBD patients and their genetically identical healthy co-twins within discordant pairs. Each individual had, on average, about 151 000 unique TCRalpha sequences and 181 000 unique TCRbeta sequences available for analysis.

An approximately 2.5 ml peripheral blood sample was drawn into PAXgene tubes per donor and stored at -80°C. Total RNA was isolated from whole blood with the PAXgene blood miRNA kit on an automated QIAcube, without T cell sorting. Deep TCRalpha and TCRbeta repertoire profiling with unique molecular barcoding was performed on peripheral blood of monozygotic twin pairs concordant or discordant for inflammatory bowel disease. Smoking habits were recorded for all twin pairs, and individuals were classified as current, former or never smokers. The library was produced with 5' RACE. The input for every TCR library was 3,500 to 4,000 ng of total RNA. For each sample, cDNA was synthesized in eight separate reactions using SMARTScribe reverse transcriptase. During cDNA synthesis, unique molecular identifiers containing a 6-nucleotide sample barcode were introduced by template switching. Amplification of TCRalpha and TCRbeta cDNA involved two nested PCRs of about 15 and 9 cycles, and each PCR was followed by bead purification. Before amplification, the cDNA was treated with uracil DNA-glycosylase and purified using the QIAquick PCR purification kit. The second PCR was the step at which Illumina TruSeq-compatible adapters and sample-specific barcodes were added. Library quality and concentration were assessed using TapeStation and Qubit, and approximately 5 ng of each library was pooled. Sequencing of the pooled libraries was done on an Illumina HiSeq2500 single-index Rapid Run using custom sequencing primers and 2 x 100 bp reads. The authors' pipeline ran thus. MiGEC version 1.2.6 was used for UMI-based consensus assembly to correct PCR and sequencing errors. V(D)J alignment, clonotype assembly and CDR3 extraction were performed with MiXCR version 2.1.1. Gene usage, clonotype sharing and MAIT/NKT TCR abundance were normalised by analysing the top 1000, 10 000 and 20 000 clonotypes per sample. Diversity was computed as the inverse Simpson index with the vegan R package after downsampling to 27 000 UMIs. Paired Mann-Whitney U tests on discordant twin pairs were used, with Benjamini-Hochberg multiple-testing correction. Reads reprocessed by TCRdb are summarized as one entry per CDR3 protein sequence, and DNA is absent. The V and J calls here are based on TCRdb, not the publication. This sample's listing comprises about 350,000 distinct CDR3 sequences. The ten top clones hold under 2.5% of the sample.

About this clonotype: Its antigen is still unknown.

CDR1 and CDR2 were assigned from the germline V gene as SGDLS and YYNGEE. The CDR3 has 13 amino acids, counting the end cysteine and phenylalanine. DNA for this receptor is not on file. General conclusions and limits of the study: Differing immunosuppressive treatments among patients may have added background noise and inter-individual variability to the repertoires. A decrease in TCRbeta repertoire diversity, as measured by inverse Simpson index, was observed in IBD patients compared with their healthy co-twins. Compared with healthy twins, IBD patients had fewer clonotypes in common with other individuals, a difference most pronounced in patients showing signs of disease activity. The analysis was unable to tell apart different T cell subtypes. No single strong signal or clonotype linked to IBD turned up in the results, so the idea that one exists was not supported. Repertoire similarity did not differ between concordant and discordant twins, which could be due to limited statistical power.

This chain joins TRBV9 to TRBJ2-3; TCRdb gives TRBD1 as the D gene, but with no DNA this cannot be confirmed. The specimen was blood. The TCR was taken from a human donor with ulcerative colitis or Crohn's disease, or a healthy co-twin of an affected twin (not recorded which). The CDR3 region has the sequence CASSGGLADTQYF.